This T cell receptor beta chain was identified in a study of T-cell memory formation after mild COVID-19. Overall study context: Largely donor-specific TCR clusters were found.

For this clonotype: Its matching antigen is unknown.

The CDR3 is 12 amino acids. The V gene's germline CDR1 is SEHNR and CDR2 FQNEAQ (reference sequence). V was shortened by 3 bases and J by 9 bases, with 9 bases between the two germline ends. Study observations and caveats: SARS-CoV-2 specificity was not confirmed for second-wave clones peaking on day 37. Contracting CD4+ clones were located mainly in CM and EM, and CD8+ clones in EMRA.

TCRdb reprocessed the 5' RACE reads with MiXCR, giving one entry per CDR3 protein. The sample lists under 300,000 distinct CDR3 sequences, over 15% occurring once. The clonotype was recovered from a man younger than 30 who had mild COVID-19 (a few samples of this study predate the infection). Cell type and time point are not known. The sample taken for sequencing was PBMCs or a T cell subset sorted from them (not recorded which). The chain links TRBV7-9 to TRBJ2-1; D might be TRBD1 (5 bases). The DNA of the CDR3 is TGTGCCAGCAGCTTCAGGGATGGTGAGCAGTTCTTC. Amino acids: CASSFRDGEQFF. Full variable domain (outside the CDR3, taken from reference TRBV7-9 and TRBJ2-1): DTGVSQNPRHKITKRGQNVTFRCDPISEHNRLYWYRQTLGQGPEFLTYFQNEAQLEKSRLLSDRFSAERPKGSFSTLEIQRTEQGDSAMYLCASSFRDGEQFFGPGTRLTVL.